This TCR beta chain appears in the sequencing data of a study of blood T cells in healthy people across ages. The V and J ends lost 2 bases and 5 bases respectively, with 9 bases between them. CDR3 size: 12 residues. Germline V lookup: CDR1 DFQATT, CDR2 SNEGSKA (reference sequence). PCR was performed a second time for roughly 6 to 12 cycles using a sample-barcoded 5' primer and a J-beta primer mix. TCRdb fed the 5' RACE reads into MiXCR, producing one record per CDR3 protein. The sample contains over 500,000 distinct CDR3 sequences, about 25% of which appear only once. The data were also submitted as part of a second study, on T cells of mothers and their children.

The TCR originated in a boy under 10 years old in good health. Sequenced sample: blood. The chain employs TRBV20-1 and TRBJ2-5; D is perhaps TRBD2 (5 bases). CDR3 region: CSARPSGETQYF. DNA for the CDR3: TGCAGTGCTAGACCCTCGGGGGAGACCCAGTACTTC.